Listed below are T cell receptor beta chains from one sample, sequenced in a study of beta chain features in type 1 diabetes. TCRdb's table, derived via immunoSEQ multiplex PCR, lists solely in-frame clones and lacks some. The top ten hold 0.45% to 0.6% of the sample, which has some 160,000 clones, about 8.1% seen once. Material for sequencing was central memory CD4+ T cells from blood. The receptors were sampled from a woman between 18 and 30 years old with type 1 diabetes. CDR3s include the opening cysteine and the closing phenylalanine or tryptophan. The D gene is left open where the match is weak. Size tells how often a clone was seen (once, few, many) or the class of an expanded clone, and some rows leave it out.

j_call v_call cdr3_length d_call clone_size cdr3_aa cdr3_nt
TRBJ2-7 TRBV11-3 11 - few CASIGVSQQYF TGTGCCAGCATAGGGGTTTCCCAGCAGTACTTC
TRBJ2-1 TRBV9 15 TRBD2 few CASSVLAGGRNEQFF TGTGCCAGCAGCGTCCTAGCGGGGGGGCGTAATGAGCAGTTCTTC
TRBJ2-3 TRBV13 13 - - CASSLAGEDTQYF TGTGCCAGCAGCTTAGCGGGGGAAGATACGCAGTATTTT
TRBJ2-1 TRBV19 14 TRBD2 few CATSTPGGPNEQFF TGTGCCACGAGTACCCCGGGAGGGCCCAATGAGCAGTTCTTC
TRBJ2-1 TRBV10-3 15 TRBD1 once CAISPSARGHNEQFF TGTGCCATCAGCCCCAGCGCAAGGGGGCACAATGAGCAGTTCTTC
TRBJ2-5 TRBV6-1 13 TRBD2 - CASSGTSWETQYF TGTGCCAGCAGCGGGACTAGTTGGGAGACCCAGTACTTC
TRBJ2-2 TRBV18 16 - few CASSPPTGGNTGELFF TGTGCCAGCTCACCACCGACAGGAGGGAACACCGGGGAGCTGTTTTTT
TRBJ2-5 TRBV4-3 15 TRBD1 - CASSLRTGPQETQYF TGCGCCAGCAGTCTGAGGACAGGGCCCCAAGAGACCCAGTACTTC
TRBJ1-1 TRBV28 15 - few CASTSRGGRATEAFF TGTGCCAGCACTTCCCGCGGGGGAAGGGCCACTGAAGCTTTCTTT
TRBJ2-2 TRBV5-1 14 TRBD2 few CASSSGRAAGELFF TGCGCCAGCTCCAGCGGGAGGGCGGCCGGGGAGCTGTTTTTT
TRBJ1-2 TRBV30 12 - few CAWSFQGNGYTF TGTGCCTGGAGCTTTCAGGGAAATGGCTACACCTTC
TRBJ1-2 TRBV6-1 11 - - CASQYQSGYTF TGTGCCAGCCAATATCAGTCCGGCTACACCTTC
TRBJ1-6 TRBV20-1 11 - - CSARGPGDLHF TGCAGTGCTAGGGGGCCAGGGGACCTCCACTTT
TRBJ1-4 TRBV4-3 13 TRBD1 - CASSQGQGEKLFF TGCGCCAGCAGCCAAGGACAGGGCGAAAAACTGTTTTTT
TRBJ2-4 TRBV7-2 16 - - CASSLGQALAKNIQYF TGTGCCAGCAGCTTAGGACAGGCACTAGCCAAAAACATTCAGTACTTC
TRBJ2-7 TRBV4-3 16 - few CASSQEGGRGFYEQYF TGCGCCAGCAGCCAAGAAGGAGGGCGGGGATTCTACGAGCAGTACTTC
TRBJ2-2 TRBV5-1 15 TRBD1 few CASSPTGANTGELFF TGCGCCAGCAGCCCAACAGGGGCAAACACCGGGGAGCTGTTTTTT
TRBJ2-5 TRBV5-1 15 TRBD2 few CASSSGSGRQETQYF TGCGCCAGCAGCTCGGGTAGCGGGCGACAAGAGACCCAGTACTTC
TRBJ2-7 TRBV7-9 18 TRBD1 few CASSLDLPRRGRIHEQYF TGTGCCAGCAGCTTAGATCTCCCACGCAGGGGGAGAATTCACGAGCAGTACTTC
TRBJ2-7 TRBV28 16 - few CASTLMGGDTYYEQYF TGTGCCAGCACCCTCATGGGGGGGGACACCTACTACGAGCAGTACTTC
TRBJ2-2 TRBV6-5 15 TRBD1 - CASSSRGTGTRELFF TGTGCCAGCAGTTCACGGGGGACAGGGACGAGGGAGCTGTTTTTT
TRBJ1-1 TRBV28 13 - few CASRGQGATEAFF TGTGCCAGCAGGGGCCAAGGGGCCACTGAAGCTTTCTTT
TRBJ2-1 TRBV5-1 18 TRBD2 - CASSLATSPGTRSHEQFF TGCGCCAGCAGCTTGGCCACCAGTCCCGGGACTAGGTCCCATGAGCAGTTCTTC
TRBJ2-7 TRBV19 14 - - CASSIGGTSYEQYF TGTGCCAGTAGTATCGGCGGCACCTCCTACGAGCAGTACTTC
TRBJ2-3 TRBV7-2 13 - - CASSSPSTDTQYF TGTGCCAGCAGCTCCCCGAGCACAGATACGCAGTATTTT
TRBJ2-3 TRBV4-3 14 - few CASSQDIPRDTQYF TGCGCCAGCAGCCAAGATATCCCCCGGGATACGCAGTATTTT
TRBJ2-7 TRBV30 13 - few CAWSRGHYYEQYF TGTGCCTGGAGTCGAGGACACTACTACGAGCAGTACTTC
TRBJ2-3 TRBV28 20 TRBD2 few CASSHLGTSGRASLTDTQYF TGTGCCAGCAGTCATCTCGGGACTAGCGGGAGGGCGTCCCTCACAGATACGCAGTATTTT
TRBJ2-7 TRBV29-1 14 TRBD2 - CSVEEAGATFGQYF TGCAGCGTTGAAGAGGCGGGAGCTACCTTCGGGCAGTACTTC
TRBJ1-4 TRBV7-2 15 - - CASSLSGGNGEKLFF TGTGCCAGCAGCCTAAGTGGGGGGAATGGGGAAAAACTGTTTTTT
TRBJ2-2 TRBV7-9 15 TRBD1 few CASTRDRGNTGELFF TGTGCCAGCACCAGGGACAGGGGGAACACCGGGGAGCTGTTTTTT
TRBJ2-1 TRBV5-1 15 TRBD2 - CASSFPAGTNDEQFF TGCGCCAGCAGCTTTCCGGCCGGGACTAACGATGAGCAGTTCTTC
TRBJ2-2 TRBV11-2 14 - few CASSLAGVTGELFF TGTGCCAGCAGCTTGGCAGGGGTGACCGGGGAGCTGTTTTTT
TRBJ2-3 TRBV5-1 16 - few CASSLAETSLRDTQYF TGCGCCAGCAGCTTGGCGGAGACTAGTCTTCGGGATACGCAGTATTTT
TRBJ2-1 TRBV10-2 15 TRBD2 few CASSGSGGTYNEQFF TGCGCCAGCAGCGGGAGCGGGGGAACCTACAATGAGCAGTTCTTC
TRBJ2-5 TRBV25-1 15 TRBD1 - CASSDLSAGGETQYF TGTGCCAGCAGTGATCTGTCGGCAGGGGGAGAGACCCAGTACTTC
TRBJ2-2 TRBV9 15 TRBD2 few CASSPSGETIGELFF TGTGCCAGCAGCCCAAGCGGGGAGACAATCGGGGAGCTGTTTTTT
TRBJ1-5 TRBV4-1 14 TRBD1 - CASSPDRGGQPQHF TGCGCCAGCAGCCCAGACAGGGGCGGTCAGCCCCAGCATTTT
TRBJ2-1 TRBV11-3 14 - - CASSFGGDSNEQFF TGTGCCAGCAGCTTCGGCGGGGATTCCAATGAGCAGTTCTTC
TRBJ1-1 TRBV7-2 15 - - CASSLAAQMNTEAFF TGTGCCAGCAGCTTAGCGGCACAGATGAACACTGAAGCTTTCTTT
TRBJ2-2 TRBV30 13 - - CAWRARGVGELFF TGTGCCTGGAGAGCCAGGGGGGTAGGGGAGCTGTTTTTT
TRBJ2-2 TRBV9 15 - many CASSVGQGFTGELFF TGTGCCAGCAGCGTAGGGCAGGGGTTCACCGGGGAGCTGTTTTTT
TRBJ2-1 TRBV7-2 16 TRBD2 few CASSLALGLANNEQFF TGTGCCAGCAGCTTGGCCCTGGGACTAGCTAACAATGAGCAGTTCTTC
TRBJ2-3 TRBV28 16 TRBD1 few CASSLIRDRATDTQYF TGTGCCAGCAGCCTGATCCGGGACAGGGCGACAGATACGCAGTATTTT
TRBJ2-3 TRBV7-9 13 TRBD2 - CASSGGGTDTQYF TGTGCCAGCAGCGGGGGGGGCACAGATACGCAGTATTTT
TRBJ1-1 TRBV4-1 17 TRBD1 - CASSQETDARGLTEAFF TGCGCCAGCAGCCAAGAAACGGATGCCAGGGGGCTGACTGAAGCTTTCTTT